Sequencing of this T cell receptor (beta chain) was carried out in a study of CD8+ T cells in alopecia areata listed by TCRdb under 2018. A note on the overall study: Treated patients were enrolled in an open-label pilot trial of oral tofacitinib, 5 to 10 mg twice daily, for moderate-to-severe alopecia areata. In treated patients, disease severity was measured using the SALT score, which gives the percentage of scalp surface area affected. Biopsies were taken from tofacitinib-treated patients at baseline and again at 4 and 24 weeks into treatment, and several of those patients also had a later scalp biopsy. Patients stayed on tofacitinib for 6 to 18 months and then had 6 months of follow-up off drug so that delayed response and recurrence could be assessed. RNA came from the PAXgene miRNA kit for fixed scalp, the miRNeasy kit for PBMCs, and the RNeasy kit for mouse skin. Clonality in the scalp was compared among normal scalp (n=4), patchy alopecia areata scalp (n=8), and alopecia totalis/universalis scalp (n=8). The study used high-throughput TCRbeta sequencing to examine T cell clonal expansion in alopecia areata, in both the C3H/HeJ mouse model and human patients. In humans, TCRbeta sequencing was performed on scalp tissue and on sorted CD4+ and CD8+ peripheral blood T cells from healthy controls and from patients with patchy or totalis/universalis alopecia areata. TCRbeta CDR3 regions were amplified by immunoSEQ multiplex PCR using 35 Vbeta forward and 13 Jbeta reverse primers. The research as a whole found: Compared with normal scalp, lesional scalp, particularly in alopecia totalis/universalis, had higher clonality and more expanded CD8+ clones, which suggests antigenic drive. Compared with mice, TCR sequences shared between patients were less clear, possibly partly because of HLA diversity across the patient population. With tofacitinib, both scalp clonality and the number of expanded CD8+ clones among the top 100 scalp clones went down significantly. Because the treated cohort was small and included a single nonresponder, larger studies are needed to assess links between baseline CD8+ expansion and response. Many expanded lesional clones were found to persist in scalp and blood during tofacitinib treatment, and relapse after treatment cessation may be partly explained by this persistence. Unlike mouse skin, which is dominated by gammadelta T cells, normal human skin has resident alphabeta T cells that are also sequenced, and this complicates analysis of the scalp TCR repertoire.

Receptor amplification or capture employed the immunoSEQ multiplex PCR assay. To provide template for TCR sequencing, every sample had RNA extracted and reverse transcribed into cDNA. SuperScript III was used for first-strand cDNA synthesis, primed with a 2:1 mix of oligo-dT and random hexamers. A synthetic immune receptor repertoire was used to assess amplification bias, and residual bias was removed computationally. The paper's processing steps were these. Raw reads were preprocessed to remove errors, and CDR3 was defined according to IMGT conventions as the region from the conserved cysteine to phenylalanine. Clonality was computed as 1 minus the Shannon entropy, with the entropy normalized by log2 of the number of productive unique TCRs. Whether each scalp clone was CD4 or CD8 was inferred by checking scalp TCRbeta sequences against the CD4 and CD8 repertoires from sorted blood. TCRdb re-hosts the immuneACCESS table, in-frame sequences only. Its copies lack some clones; in the studies checked, an unresolved V gene accounts for under half of them, and the cause for the rest is not known. V, J and clone size are taken as reported in that table, and D and trimming were inferred from the DNA itself. Within this sample are 90,000 to 150,000 clones, with around 58% of them counted one time only. The ten largest clonotypes hold 25% to 35% of the sample.

As to this clone: It has no known antigen specificity. No much larger clone is present one base from it, and per-base qualities are unavailable.

Sequences SGDLS (CDR1) and YYNGEE (CDR2) are obtained from the germline V gene. The CDR3, cysteine through phenylalanine, is 14 amino acids long. Only CDR3 DNA remains: 42 bases, in frame from the first base. V was cut back by 4 bases and J by 3 bases, leaving a gap of 13 bases between them. The time point label, as the study defines it: around 4 weeks on oral tofacitinib. Explained via the paper, the treatment or condition label denotes: oral pan-JAK inhibitor, 5-10 mg twice daily. Peripheral blood and lesional scalp punch biopsies were obtained from patients with alopecia areata. After PBMCs were isolated by density centrifugation and stained for CD3, CD4 and CD8, a FACSAria was used to sort CD4+ and CD8+ T cells.

The chain was built from TRBV9 and TRBJ1-2; the D region possibly corresponds to TRBD1 (5 bases align). Here the sequenced sample was CD8+ T cells sorted from blood, taken at week 4, from a patient treated with tofacitinib. This sequence originates from a human donor with alopecia areata. Read as DNA, the sequence is TGTGCCAGCAGCCAAGAGGACAATGACTATGGCTACACCTTC. Its protein product is CASSQEDNDYGYTF. The full variable domain, completed from the reference TRBV9 and TRBJ1-2 proteins outside the CDR3, reads DSGVTQTPKHLITATGQRVTLRCSPRSGDLSVYWYQQSLDQGLQFLIQYYNGEERAKGNILERFSAQQFPDLHSELNLSSLELGDSALYFCASSQEDNDYGYTFGSGTRLTVV.